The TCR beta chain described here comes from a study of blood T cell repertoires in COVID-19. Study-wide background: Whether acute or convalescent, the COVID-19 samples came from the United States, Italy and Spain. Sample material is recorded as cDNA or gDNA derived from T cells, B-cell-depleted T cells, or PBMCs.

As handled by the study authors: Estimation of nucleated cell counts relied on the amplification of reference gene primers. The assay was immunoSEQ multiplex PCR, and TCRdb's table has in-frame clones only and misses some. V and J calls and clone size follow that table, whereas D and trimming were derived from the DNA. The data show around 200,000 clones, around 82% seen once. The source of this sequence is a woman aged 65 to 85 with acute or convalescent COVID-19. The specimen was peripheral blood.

As DNA, the CDR3 is TGTGCCAGTAGCCGCTTTTTGGACAGTGATCAGCCCCAGCATTTT. Encoded protein: CASSRFLDSDQPQHF. The chain combines TRBV19 with TRBJ1-5, with D possibly being TRBD1 (6 bases). Germline CDR1 reads LNHDA; CDR2 reads SQIVND (reference sequence). Trimming shortened V by 6 bases and J by 5 bases, and 17 bases separated the two germline ends. The CDR3 totals 15 residues.